These T cell receptor beta chains were read from a single sample in a study of blood T cell repertoires in COVID-19. TCRdb's copy holds only in-frame clones and misses some; the assay was immunoSEQ multiplex PCR. The sample carries more than 250,000 clones, around 89% recorded once. The material sequenced was peripheral blood. The receptors derive from a man aged 18 to 30 who had recovered from COVID-19. The conserved cysteine and the conserved F or W are not part of the CDR3 here.

>TRBJ2-5|TRBV30|12
AGGLGGSTETQY
>TRBJ2-1|TRBV7-2|11
ASGQGGVNEQF
>TRBJ2-5|TRBV2|12
ASNQGLASETQY
>TRBJ2-1|TRBV9|16
ASSVVSGASGIYNEQF
>TRBJ2-5|TRBV2|13
ASSQETGSRETQY
>TRBJ2-1|TRBV7-3|13
ASSRTGDAYNEQF
>TRBJ1-2|TRBV3-1/TRBV3-2|13
ASSQAGGGGYGYT
>TRBJ1-1|TRBV25-1|11
ASSELAYTEAF
>TRBJ1-2|TRBV3-1/TRBV3-2|11
ASSQENKRGYT
>TRBJ2-1|TRBV15|11
ATSVTGVNEQF
>TRBJ2-7|TRBV27|13
ASSLWRPGAYEQY
>TRBJ2-2|TRBV27|11
ASSISGFRELF
>TRBJ1-2|TRBV6-4|13
ASSEGPQGGYGYT
>TRBJ1-2|TRBV7-3|11
ASSSTGGNGYT
>TRBJ1-2|TRBV6-5|9
ASSPGDGYT
>TRBJ2-3|TRBV27|10
ASSPSGGTQY
>TRBJ2-3|TRBV10-2|15
ASSELTARGGADTQY
>TRBJ2-2|TRBV10-3|13
AISTQAANTGELF
>TRBJ2-1|TRBV3-1/TRBV3-2|11
ASSSSTGNEQF
>TRBJ2-1|TRBV29-1|11
SAENSDYNEQF
>TRBJ2-1|TRBV5-1|13
ASSLGGGSYNEQF
>TRBJ1-3|TRBV7-2|13
ASSFEGQGKNTIY
>TRBJ2-7|TRBV10-3|12
AISDRGDSYEQY
>TRBJ1-5|TRBV5-6|12
ASSLLQGGQPQH
>TRBJ2-3|TRBV7-8|13
ASSLGDREADTQY
>TRBJ2-7|TRBV6-1|11
ASSDYREGEQY
>TRBJ2-7|TRBV29-1|11
SVEGGGAYEQY
>TRBJ2-7|TRBV5-1|13
ASSLTGTSPYEQY
>TRBJ2-3|TRBV9|14
ASSPGTSGKTDTQY
>TRBJ2-5|TRBV6-5|12
ASSYGGSQETQY
>TRBJ2-5|TRBV5-1|13
ASSLQGTNQETQY
>TRBJ2-3|TRBV10-3|13
AISESSGSADTQY
>TRBJ1-6|TRBV9|13
ASSVDWATLSPLH
>TRBJ1-2|TRBV30|13
AWSVGTGGVWGYT
>TRBJ2-1|TRBV20-1|9
SARASGFGF
>TRBJ1-1|TRBV6-6|10
ASSSGEVEAF
>TRBJ2-1|TRBV7-8|15
ASSSTSGRISYNEQF
>TRBJ1-2|TRBV4-2|13
ASTPPGQGAGGYT
>TRBJ2-7|TRBV19|14
ASSIGRDRVSYEQY
>TRBJ1-2|TRBV6-1|12
ASSELGGRSGYT
>TRBJ2-2|TRBV5-6|10
ASSLQDGELF
>TRBJ2-6|TRBV19|16
ASSPQGGGLSGANVLT
>TRBJ2-5|TRBV4-1|13
ASSSRGGDRETQY
>TRBJ2-5|TRBV7-9|12
ASSPTMNSETQY
>TRBJ1-1|TRBV10-3|15
AISALDPGQMNTEAF
>TRBJ1-5|TRBV4-2|15
ASSQEREWGGNQPQH
>TRBJ2-2|TRBV16|13
ASSPGPGGAGELF
>TRBJ2-3|TRBV10-1|14
ASSEFSSGSSDTQY
>TRBJ2-1|TRBV5-1|12
ASSLASGLNEQF
>TRBJ2-1|TRBV2|10
ASSLLAQEQF
>TRBJ2-5|TRBV7-6|13
ASSMPGQGQETQY
>TRBJ2-4|TRBV2|13
ASGRAGVSKNIQY
>TRBJ2-7|TRBV30|9
AWSVFYEQY
>TRBJ1-2|TRBV4-3|14
ASSQGTAPGNYGYT
>TRBJ1-5|TRBV19|11
ASSRQGNQPQH
>TRBJ2-7|TRBV6-6|13
ASSDPSGGKDEQY
>TRBJ1-1|TRBV29-1|12
SALGGVSNTEAF